The 20 T cell receptor beta chains below were found in one sample sequenced in a study of healthy donors' naive CD4 and CD8 T cells. A linear amplification protocol produced the TCR libraries from 450 to 500 ng of total RNA. TCRdb re-called the reads with MiXCR, one entry per CDR3 protein. This table has roughly 200,000 distinct CDR3 sequences, around 74% appearing once. Sequenced: naive CD4+ and CD8+ T cells sorted from blood, pooled from several donors. These receptors all come from a pool of human donors in good health; the sample pools cells from several healthy donors.

The chain has TRBV29-1 and TRBJ2-6, with D perhaps being TRBD1 or TRBD2 (7 bases each). Germline V gene sequence: CDR1 SQVTM, CDR2 ANQGSEA. Trimming took off 2 bases at V and 8 bases at J, with 19 bases between the two ends. There are 16 residues in the CDR3. The CDR3 region is CSVELRRQGGSNVLTF. The DNA of the CDR3 is TGCAGCGTTGAACTACGCAGACAGGGAGGGTCCAACGTCCTGACTTTC.

The CDR3 sequence: CASSEGAVSVPQHF. For the CDR3, the DNA is TGTGCCAGCAGTGAAGGGGCAGTAAGCGTGCCCCAGCATTTT. The genes are TRBV2 and TRBJ1-5; no definite D call. The V end was cut by 1 base, the J end by 9 bases, with 13 bases between. The V gene's germline CDR1 is SNHLY and CDR2 FYNNEI. This CDR3 is 14 amino acids long.

This clonotype has only a few counts. V is TRBV29-1 and J is TRBJ1-2, with 8 bases fitting TRBD1. Germline trimming cut 1 base from V and 4 bases from J; bases unmatched to any gene: 11. Germline loops: CDR1 SQVTM, CDR2 ANQGSEA. The CDR3 totals 16 residues. CDR3 nucleotide sequence: TGCAGCGTTGAAGGGGGCCGGGACAGGCTCTCCTATGGCTACACCTTC. This codes for CSVEGGRDRLSYGYTF.

The CDR3 nucleotides are TGTGCCTGGAGTGTCGGGACAGGTCCTGGAAACACCATATATTTT. This encodes CAWSVGTGPGNTIYF. The V call is TRBV30, the J call TRBJ1-3, with 8 nucleotides matching TRBD1. CDR1 is GTSNPN, CDR2 SVGIG, per germline (reference sequence). Trimming cost V 0 bases and J 2 bases; bases outside gene matches: 3. This CDR3 region has 15 residues. Full variable domain (rest looked up from reference TRBV30 and TRBJ1-3): SQTIHQWPATLVQPVGSPLSLECTVEGTSNPNLYWYRQAAGRGLQLLFYSVGIGQISSEVPQNLSASRPQDRQFILSSKKLLLSDSGFYLCAWSVGTGPGNTIYFGEGSWLTVV.

This rearrangement joins TRBV6-2 or TRBV6-3 to TRBJ1-1, with 8 bases fitting TRBD1. V lost 2 bases and J lost 6; bases outside the gene matches: 11. The CDR3 runs 16 residues. CDR1 MNHEY and CDR2 SVGEGT come from the germline V gene. CDR3 sequence (DNA): TGTGCCAGCAGTTACCCCCCGACAGGGACAGGACCTGAAGCTTTCTTT. It codes for CASSYPPTGTGPEAFF.

This clonotype was observed a handful of times. The chain uses TRBV29-1 and TRBJ1-2; D gene unclear. V was shortened by 3 bases and J by 3 bases, with 8 bases between the two germline ends. This CDR3 comprises 12 residues. Germline CDR1 is SQVTM and CDR2 is ANQGSEA. The CDR3 reads CSVDTAYYGYTF. The CDR3 nucleotides are TGCAGCGTTGATACAGCATACTATGGCTACACCTTC.

The chain joins TRBV27 to TRBJ2-7; tentatively, D is TRBD2 (5 bases). CDR1 is MNHEY, CDR2 SMNVEV, per germline (reference sequence). V lost 2 bases and J lost 5, with 13 bases in between. There are 14 residues in the CDR3. CDR3 residues: CASSLTPGVHEQYF. The CDR3 DNA sequence: TGTGCCAGCAGTTTAACTCCCGGGGTCCACGAGCAGTACTTC.

This clonotype was observed a handful of times. V is TRBV6-5 and J is TRBJ1-4; no firm D call. This CDR3 region has 14 residues. V shed 5 bases and J shed 6 bases, with 13 bases lying between them. CDR1 is MNHEY and CDR2 is SVGAGI in the germline V gene. The CDR3 reads CASSLAGRDEKLFF. CDR3 nucleotides: TGTGCCAGCAGTCTCGCGGGGAGGGATGAAAAACTGTTTTTT.

This clonotype was counted only a few times. This chain connects TRBV27 to TRBJ1-5, with D hard to call. Germline CDR1 reads MNHEY; CDR2 reads SMNVEV (reference sequence). The V end lost 4 bases, the J end lost 4 bases, and 14 bases lay between the germline ends. The CDR3 is made up of 15 amino acids. The CDR3 loop reads CASSWRRQANQPQHF. CDR3 coding DNA: TGTGCCAGCAGTTGGCGACGCCAGGCTAATCAGCCCCAGCATTTT.

This sequence joins TRBV20-1 and TRBJ2-7; the D gene could be TRBD1 or TRBD2 (5 bases each). V was cut by 3 bases and J by 3 bases, with 15 bases left in between. Germline values: CDR1 DFQATT, CDR2 SNEGSKA (reference sequence). The CDR3 contains 14 residues. In DNA, the CDR3 is TGCAGTGCTAGTAAGGGGATGACTATCTACGAGCAGTACTTC. Translating gives CSASKGMTIYEQYF.

This clonotype was observed a handful of times. The V call is TRBV29-1, the J call TRBJ2-1; TRBD2 might be the D (5 bases). The V gene's germline CDR1 is SQVTM and CDR2 ANQGSEA. V dropped 0 bases and J dropped 4 bases, with 13 bases sitting between them. This CDR3 has 15 amino acids. In DNA form, the CDR3 reads TGCAGCGTTGAAGAGCAGCGGATCGTGTACAATGAGCAGTTCTTC. Residues: CSVEEQRIVYNEQFF.

The genes are TRBV5-4 and TRBJ2-3, with no clear D. V lost 4 bases to trimming and J lost 4 bases, with 22 bases between them. There are 17 residues in the CDR3. Germline CDR1 SGHNT, CDR2 YYREEE (reference sequence). This chain's CDR3 is CASSPALGKGRPDTQYF. The CDR3 DNA reads as TGTGCCAGCAGCCCCGCCTTAGGGAAAGGGCGCCCAGATACGCAGTATTTT.

The V and J genes are TRBV27 and TRBJ2-3, with a possible D match to TRBD2 (6 bases). The CDR3 consists of 14 residues. V lost 5 bases to trimming and J lost 5 bases, with 14 bases between them. Germline CDR1 reads MNHEY; CDR2 reads SMNVEV (reference sequence). CDR3 region: CASSNPGARDTQYF. Here the CDR3 DNA reads TGTGCCAGCAGTAACCCGGGAGCCAGAGATACGCAGTATTTT.

This clonotype has more than one count but fewer than ten. The chain employs TRBV6-1 and TRBJ1-1; the match to TRBD1 covers 8 bases. Germline V lookup: CDR1 MNHNS, CDR2 SASEGT. The CDR3 runs 15 residues. Trimming cost V 7 bases and J 1 base; bases outside gene matches: 8. CDR3 amino acids: CASINAGTGNTEAFF. DNA for the CDR3: TGTGCCAGCATTAATGCCGGGACAGGGAACACTGAAGCTTTCTTT.

This rearrangement joins TRBV29-1 to TRBJ1-1, with D unclear. V was pared by 4 bases and J by 1 base, with 7 bases between. This CDR3 region has 12 residues. CDR1 is SQVTM and CDR2 is ANQGSEA in the germline V gene. The CDR3 bases are TGCAGCGTTGCGGCTGCGAACACTGAAGCTTTCTTT. Amino acid sequence: CSVAAANTEAFF.

This clonotype was counted once. The chain carries TRBV18 and TRBJ1-1, with D possibly TRBD1 on 5 matching bases. Germline V gene data show CDR1 as KGHSH and CDR2 as LQKENI. Between the trimmed V and J ends, which lost 6 bases and 7 bases, there was a span of 18 bases. This CDR3 spans 14 amino acids. The CDR3 sequence is CASSNRNGPIEAFF. The CDR3, as DNA: TGTGCCAGCTCGAACAGGAACGGGCCCATTGAAGCTTTCTTT.

A remark on this clonotype: A junction boundary mismatches the germline segment, possibly from a read error. The V gene is TRBV7-7, the J gene TRBJ2-5; 8 nucleotides line up with TRBD1. In germline, CDR1 is SSHAT, CDR2 FNYEAQ (reference sequence). This CDR3 comprises 16 residues. CDR3 sequence (DNA): TGTGCTAGCAGCCCATCGCCGGGACAGGAACAAGAGACCCAGTACTTC. This codes for CASSPSPGQEQETQYF.

This chain links TRBV4-1 with TRBJ1-2, with TRBD1 matching 9 bases. V was pared by 0 bases and J by 7 bases, with 9 bases of the junction left unmatched. Germline CDR1 is MGHRA and CDR2 is YSYEKL. This CDR3 region has 16 residues. The CDR3 reads CASSQDLTGGYSGYTF. CDR3 nucleotides: TGCGCCAGCAGCCAAGACCTTACAGGGGGCTACAGTGGCTACACCTTC.

The CDR3 region has the DNA TGTGCCATCAGTGGGTCCGGGGGGACAGACTACGAGCAGTACTTC. It specifies CAISGSGGTDYEQYF. The chain is built from TRBV10-3 and TRBJ2-7; D may correspond to TRBD1 or TRBD2 (7 bases each). Deletions cut 4 bases from V and 3 bases from J, with 16 bases between. The germline V gene has CDR1 ENHRY and CDR2 SYGVKD. CDR3 length: 15 residues.

There are a few counts of this clonotype. J is TRBJ2-1 and V is TRBV29-1, with TRBD1 matching over 10 bases. V gave up 0 bases and J gave up 6 bases; unmatched junction bases: 14. CDR3 length: 18 amino acids. Germline assignment: CDR1 SQVTM and CDR2 ANQGSEA. The CDR3: CSVEDPRLGTGEGNEQFF. The CDR3 DNA follows: TGCAGCGTTGAAGACCCCCGGCTAGGGACAGGGGAGGGCAATGAGCAGTTCTTC.